Listed below are T cell receptor beta chains from one sample, sequenced in a study of molecular identifiers for immune sequencing clone quantification. A single record per CDR3 protein comes from TCRdb applying MiXCR to the PCR reads. The sample lists 35,000 to 40,000 distinct CDR3 sequences; approximately 19% were seen once. The sample was naive CD8+ T cells from blood, with Jurkat cell RNA spiked in. These receptors all stem from a human donor in good health. Some libraries in this study had Jurkat cell RNA spiked in. Both conserved end residues are part of each CDR3. D genes are given only for firm matches. Size is omitted from some rows. Given values are once, few, many or a class for expanded clones.

size	D	J	V	DNA	CDR3
few	.	TRBJ1-4	TRBV20-1	TGCAGTGCTATGACGGAACCAGGCTGGGCTTCTAATGAAAAACTGTTTTTT	CSAMTEPGWASNEKLFF
.	.	TRBJ1-1	TRBV20-1	TGCAGTGCTAGGGCCCTGGGGCCAACTGGTGAAGCTTTCTTT	CSARALGPTGEAFF
many	.	TRBJ2-7	TRBV7-9	TGTGCCAGCAGCCCGTTGGACAGCGACGAGCAGTACTTC	CASSPLDSDEQYF
many	TRBD2	TRBJ2-7	TRBV4-1	TGCGCCAGCAGCCAAATATCCGGGACTAGGGGCGAGCAGTACTTC	CASSQISGTRGEQYF
many	.	TRBJ2-7	TRBV7-6	TGTGCCAGCAGCCTTGGGTCCAGCGGAGCCTACGAGCAGTACTTC	CASSLGSSGAYEQYF
few	.	TRBJ2-2	TRBV7-9	TGTGCCAGCGGGAGGCGGGAGAACACCGGGGAGCTGTTTTTT	CASGRRENTGELFF
many	.	TRBJ2-7	TRBV7-8	TGTGCCAGCAGCTTCCCGGGCCACGCTGTGGATTACGAGCAGTACTTC	CASSFPGHAVDYEQYF
many	TRBD1	TRBJ2-2	TRBV5-4	TGTGCCAGCAGCCCGTATGGGACAGGGAGAGATTACACCGGGGAGCTGTTTTTT	CASSPYGTGRDYTGELFF
many	.	TRBJ2-3	TRBV6-5	TGTGCCAGCACCCCCCGGCTTGACACAGATACGCAGTATTTT	CASTPRLDTDTQYF
many	.	TRBJ2-7	TRBV6-2/TRBV6-3	TGTGCCAGCAGTTCCAGGAGGGCCTACGAGCAGTACTTC	CASSSRRAYEQYF
many	TRBD1	TRBJ2-1	TRBV7-8	TGTGCCAGCAACTCCTGGAGAGGGACAGGGTTCTACAATGAGCAGTTCTTC	CASNSWRGTGFYNEQFF
few	.	TRBJ2-7	TRBV6-5	TGTGCCAGCAGTCCCAGCTATCCCAACTCCTACGAGCAGTACTTC	CASSPSYPNSYEQYF
many	.	TRBJ2-7	TRBV5-6	TGTGCCAGCAGCTTTGGGGTTCGGAACGAGCAGTACTTC	CASSFGVRNEQYF
many	.	TRBJ1-6	TRBV20-1	TGCAGTGCTAGAGAGAGGGGGTTCTATTCACCCCTCCACTTT	CSARERGFYSPLHF
many	.	TRBJ2-1	TRBV6-2/TRBV6-3	TGTGCCAGCAGTTACCCCAACAATGAGCAGTTCTTC	CASSYPNNEQFF